This record concerns one T cell receptor beta chain sequence. What it binds is not known. This entry belongs to a study of vaccination and CD4 T cells after COVID-19. Study-wide points: From about 20 to 38, the median of SARS-CoV-2-reactive clonotypes rose without reaching significance. Only post-vaccination samples contained a median approximately 84% of the reactive clones in convalescent patients.

The CDR3 extends over 17 amino acids. The germline V gene encodes CDR1 SGHTA and CDR2 FQGNSA. Between the trimmed V and J ends, which lost 0 bases and 4 bases, there was a span of 13 bases. The time point: late sampling 161 to 241 days after vaccination in three convalescent patients. Treatment of the sample: roughly 10-day PBMC culture with coronavirus spike peptide pools or control peptides (ViraFEST assay). Sequencing of cultured CD4+ T cell DNA used the Oncomine TCR Beta short-read assay. TCRdb reprocessed the PCR reads with MiXCR, giving one entry per CDR3 protein. The sample has fewer than 20,000 distinct CDR3 sequences; around 40% are singletons.

V usage is TRBV7-2 and J usage is TRBJ1-6, with unresolved D. The receptor was derived from a human donor who had recovered from COVID-19. This material consisted of CD4+ T cells from blood, cultured in vitro, taken about 7 months after SARS-CoV-2 vaccination. The CDR3 sequence: CASSLAVGVRYNSPLHF. The CDR3 DNA follows: TGTGCCAGCAGCTTAGCAGTTGGGGTGCGGTATAATTCACCCCTCCACTTT. The whole variable domain, remainder taken from reference TRBV7-2 and TRBJ1-6, is GAGVSQSPSNKVTEKGKDVELRCDPISGHTALYWYRQSLGQGLEFLIYFQGNSAPDKSGLPSDRFSAERTGGSVSTLTIQRTQQEDSAVYLCASSLAVGVRYNSPLHFGNGTRLTVT.